Detailed here is one T cell receptor beta chain. The specificity of this receptor is unknown. Within one base of it there is no much larger clone, and no base qualities were kept. The data stem from a study of technical replicates of blood from several donors (dated 2017 in TCRdb). The CDR3 goes from the cysteine to the phenylalanine over 16 residues. This entry keeps only the CDR3 DNA: 48 bases, framed from base 1. At the junction V is shortened by 0 bases and J by 2 bases, with 12 bases in between. The CDR1 and CDR2 encoded by the germline V gene are SGDLS and YYNGEE. Library creation used the immunoSEQ multiplex PCR assay. Sourced from immuneACCESS, this table was stored by TCRdb with only in-frame sequences that have V and J called. A share of the clones is absent; for the studies checked, an unresolved V gene accounts for under half, and the remainder has no known explanation. This sample has about 68,000 clones in its table, and about 97% of those were observed once. In total, the top ten clones hold over 0.2% of the sample.

The rearrangement combines TRBV9 with TRBJ2-1, with no confident D gene call. Sample: T cells isolated from PBMCs. This receptor was obtained from a human donor in good health. The CDR3 protein: CASSVASARPYNEQFF. The DNA sequence is as follows: TGTGCCAGCAGCGTAGCTTCGGCTAGACCCTACAATGAGCAGTTCTTC.